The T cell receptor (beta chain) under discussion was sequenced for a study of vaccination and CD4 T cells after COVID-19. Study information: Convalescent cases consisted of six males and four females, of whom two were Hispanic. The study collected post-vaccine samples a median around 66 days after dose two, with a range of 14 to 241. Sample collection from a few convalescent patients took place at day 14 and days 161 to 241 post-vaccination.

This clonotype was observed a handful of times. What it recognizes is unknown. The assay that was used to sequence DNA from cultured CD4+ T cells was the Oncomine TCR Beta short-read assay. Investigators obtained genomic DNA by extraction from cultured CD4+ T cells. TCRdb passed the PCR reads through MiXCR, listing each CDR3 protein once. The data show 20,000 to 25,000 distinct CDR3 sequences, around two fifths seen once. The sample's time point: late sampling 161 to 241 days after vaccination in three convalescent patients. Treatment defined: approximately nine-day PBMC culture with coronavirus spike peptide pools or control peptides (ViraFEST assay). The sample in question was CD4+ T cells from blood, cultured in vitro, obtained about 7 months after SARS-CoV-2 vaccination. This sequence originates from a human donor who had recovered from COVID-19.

Written as DNA, the CDR3 is TGTGCCAGCAGCTTAGATACAGGGGCTTTCTTT. Its protein product is CASSLDTGAFF. This sequence joins TRBV7-2 and TRBJ1-1; possibly TRBD1 for D (6 bases). The ends were cut back, 1 base at V and 11 bases at J, with 8 bases in the middle. The CDR3 consists of 11 residues. Germline V gene lookup returns CDR1 SGHTA and CDR2 FQGNSA.